Presented here are 10 T cell receptor beta chains from one specimen sequenced in a study of cytomegalovirus exposure and HLA in healthy donors. The PCR ran on 60 Vbeta and 13 Jbeta primers. The table came from immunoSEQ multiplex PCR; TCRdb's copy has only in-frame clones and leaves some out. The sample yields under 200,000 clones, about three quarters seen once. The sample was PBMCs. These receptors were collected from a middle-aged woman in good health and CMV-seropositive.

The rearrangement joins TRBV6-5 to TRBJ1-2; D is possibly TRBD1 (6 bases). Trimming took 0 bases from V and 5 from J, leaving 16 bases between them. Germline-derived CDR1 and CDR2 are MNHEY and SVGAGI. The CDR3 is 16 residues long. The CDR3 protein is CASSYSGTRNIYGYTF. CDR3 DNA sequence: TGTGCCAGCAGTTACTCCGGGACACGAAACATTTATGGCTACACCTTC.

A single count supports this clone. This chain links TRBV2 with TRBJ2-2; D is unclear. CDR1 is SNHLY, CDR2 FYNNEI, per germline. The CDR3 length is 12 residues. V lost 7 bases and J 6 bases, leaving 9 bases between the germline ends. CDR3 bases: TGTGCCAGCATTCCCTCCGCCGGGGAGCTGTTTTTT. This gives the protein CASIPSAGELFF.

J is TRBJ1-4 and V is TRBV5-1, with a weak D call TRBD1 (6 bases). The CDR3 loop spans 15 amino acids. In germline, CDR1 is SGHRS, CDR2 YFSETQ. The V end was cut by 5 bases, the J end by 5 bases, with 16 bases between. In DNA form, the CDR3 reads TGCGCCAGCAGTCGGCGGACAGATACAAATGAAAAACTGTTTTTT. It is translated as CASSRRTDTNEKLFF.

The chain recombines TRBV7-2 with TRBJ2-7; 9 bases map to TRBD1. The CDR3 sequence is 13 residues long. Losses at the gene ends were 1 base for V and 5 bases for J; bases not matched to a gene: 0. The germline CDR1 and CDR2 sequences are SGHTA and FQGNSA. DNA of the CDR3: TGTGCCAGCAGCTTAGACAGGGGGCACGAGCAGTACTTC. Protein product: CASSLDRGHEQYF.

CDR3 DNA sequence: TGTGCCAGCAGCTTGCCTGGGACAGGGGGCACTAATGAAAAACTGTTTTTT. Protein: CASSLPGTGGTNEKLFF. This chain joins TRBV5-4 and TRBJ1-4; TRBD1 agrees at 12 bases. CDR3 length: 17 amino acids. Germline V gene lookup returns CDR1 SGHNT and CDR2 YYREEE (reference sequence). Germline trimming cut 1 base from V and 2 bases from J; bases unmatched to any gene: 3. The variable domain in full, completed from reference TRBV5-4 and TRBJ1-4, reads ETGVTQSPTHLIKTRGQQVTLRCSSQSGHNTVSWYQQALGQGPQFIFQYYREEENGRGNFPPRFSGLQFPNYSSELNVNALELDDSALYLCASSLPGTGGTNEKLFFGSGTQLSVL.

The chain employs TRBV2 and TRBJ1-1, with D possibly being TRBD1 (5 bases). The germline V gene encodes CDR1 SNHLY and CDR2 FYNNEI. The CDR3 contains 13 residues. The ends were cut back, 2 bases at V and 5 bases at J, with 9 bases in the middle. CDR3 bases: TGTGCCAGCAGTGAATGGGGGGGGACTGAAGCTTTCTTT. This translates into CASSEWGGTEAFF. The whole variable domain, filled in from reference TRBV2 and TRBJ1-1, reads EPEVTQTPSHQVTQMGQEVILRCVPISNHLYFYWYRQILGQKVEFLVSFYNNEISEKSEIFDDQFSVERPDGSNFTLKIRSTKLEDSAMYFCASSEWGGTEAFFGQGTRLTVV.

This chain joins TRBV7-9 and TRBJ1-1; 8 positions match TRBD1. CDR1 is SEHNR and CDR2 is FQNEAQ in the germline V gene (reference sequence). V was pared by 0 bases and J by 4 bases, with 7 bases of the junction left unmatched. The length of the CDR3 is 16 residues. In DNA, the CDR3 is TGTGCCAGCAGCTTAGCCGGGACAGGTCGTCCCACTGAAGCTTTCTTT. Residues: CASSLAGTGRPTEAFF.

The sample holds a few counts of this clone. The V gene is TRBV28, the J gene TRBJ2-7; unclear D gene. Per the germline V gene, CDR1 is MDHEN and CDR2 is SYDVKM. The V and J ends lost 10 bases and 1 base respectively, with 5 bases between them. There are 10 residues in the CDR3. CDR3 nucleotide sequence: TGTGCCACTAGGTCCTACGAGCAGTACTTC. This codes for CATRSYEQYF.

The chain combines TRBV19 with TRBJ2-7; D might be TRBD1 (6 bases). V lost 5 bases and J lost 0, with 14 bases in between. There are 15 residues in the CDR3. CDR1 and CDR2 (germline): LNHDA, SQIVND (reference sequence). The CDR3 DNA reads TGTGCCAGTAGTGCTGGACAGCCAAGCTCCTACGAGCAGTACTTC. It specifies CASSAGQPSSYEQYF.

This clone has just one count. The CDR3 protein is CASSPTGGQNYGYTF. In nucleotides, the CDR3 is TGTGCCAGCTCACCAACAGGGGGGCAGAACTATGGCTACACCTTC. The V and J genes are TRBV18 and TRBJ1-2; 8 bases fit TRBD1. Germline assignment: CDR1 KGHSH and CDR2 LQKENI. Trimming removed 2 bases from V and 2 bases from J; junction bases left unmatched: 4. This CDR3 has 15 residues.